The 22 T cell receptor beta chains below come from one sample, sequenced in a study of T cells in Graves' hyperthyroidism and ophthalmopathy. There were TCR beta CDR3 regions amplified from RNA transcripts. The primer set for the first-round RT-PCR of the TCR CDR3 was HTBI. TCRdb reprocessed the multiplex PCR reads via MiXCR and lists one record per CDR3 protein. The table shows about 200,000 distinct CDR3 sequences, with roughly 17% occurring only once. Material: blood. These receptors came from a woman aged 50 to 65 with Graves' hyperthyroidism.

This clonotype was counted many times. The chain uses TRBV3-1 and TRBJ1-2; D might be TRBD1 (5 bases). Trimming took 2 bases from V and 4 from J, leaving 11 bases between them. The CDR3 loop spans 14 amino acids. Germline V gives CDR1 LGHDT, CDR2 YNNKEL (reference sequence). CDR3 nucleotide sequence: TGTGCCAGCAGCCAAAGGGGTTTGAGCTATGGCTACACCTTC. This translates into CASSQRGLSYGYTF.

The chain combines TRBV10-2 with TRBJ1-2, with 12 bases aligning to TRBD1. This CDR3 has 15 residues. With V trimmed by 6 bases and J by 7 bases, 9 bases remained unmatched. Germline-derived CDR1 and CDR2 are WSHSY and SAAADI. The CDR3 DNA sequence: TGCGCCAGCAGACCCGGGACAGGGGGCACCGGTGGCTACACCTTC. The encoded protein is CASRPGTGGTGGYTF.

The sample holds a few counts of this clonotype. CDR3 in amino acids: CASTGQRNTEAFF. The DNA of the CDR3 is TGTGCCAGTACCGGACAGAGGAACACTGAAGCTTTCTTT. V gene TRBV7-9 combines with J gene TRBJ1-1, with a possible D match to TRBD1 (6 bases). Looked up from germline, CDR1 is SEHNR and CDR2 is FQNEAQ (reference sequence). This CDR3 has 13 residues. The V and J ends lost 9 bases and 1 base respectively, with 12 bases between them. The whole variable domain, remainder taken from reference TRBV7-9 and TRBJ1-1, is DTGVSQNPRHKITKRGQNVTFRCDPISEHNRLYWYRQTLGQGPEFLTYFQNEAQLEKSRLLSDRFSAERPKGSFSTLEIQRTEQGDSAMYLCASTGQRNTEAFFGQGTRLTVV.

A single count supports this clonotype. The chain uses TRBV24-1 and TRBJ2-6, with D perhaps being TRBD1 or TRBD2 (5 bases each). Germline CDR1 is KGHDR and CDR2 is SFDVKD. The V end lost 3 bases, the J end lost 2 bases, and 10 bases lay between the germline ends. CDR3 length: 16 amino acids. CDR3 region: CATSDPGTPGANVLTF. CDR3 nucleotides: TGTGCCACCAGTGATCCAGGGACCCCTGGGGCCAACGTCCTGACTTTC.

In its sample, this clonotype was seen many times. The V gene is TRBV12-3 or TRBV12-4, the J gene TRBJ1-1; D gene uncertain. The CDR3 is made up of 13 amino acids. Trimming took 6 bases from V and 1 from J, leaving 9 bases between them. DNA of the CDR3: TGTGCCAGCAGACGACACGAGAACACTGAAGCTTTCTTT. It is translated as CASRRHENTEAFF.

The genes are TRBV27 and TRBJ1-1, with no clear D. V gave up 2 bases and J gave up 3 bases, with 7 bases separating them. The CDR3 is made up of 13 amino acids. Germline V CDR1 and CDR2: MNHEY, SMNVEV (reference sequence). The CDR3, as DNA: TGTGCCAGCAGTTTAAGAGGGTACACTGAAGCTTTCTTT. Its translation is CASSLRGYTEAFF.

This clonotype was picked up many times. The V gene is TRBV7-6, the J gene TRBJ2-7; maybe TRBD2 (5 bases). The CDR3 is 14 amino acids. Trimming cost V 2 bases and J 0 bases, with 8 bases left between them. Per germline, CDR1 SGHVS and CDR2 FNYEAQ. The CDR3 nucleotides are TGTGCCAGCAGCTTATCAGCGGCCTCCTACGAGCAGTACTTC. Translating it yields CASSLSAASYEQYF.

There are a few counts of this clonotype. This chain links TRBV12-3 or TRBV12-4 with TRBJ2-3, with TRBD2 identical over 11 bases. The CDR3 contains 22 residues. Trimming at V came to 6 bases and at J to 4 bases, leaving 27 bases not matched to a gene. CDR3 bases: TGTGCCAGCAGAGTGTTCAGGGGAGACGGGCTAGCGGGAGGTAAATCACCAGATACGCAGTATTTT. As protein: CASRVFRGDGLAGGKSPDTQYF.

At least ten counts were recorded for this clonotype. The chain is built from TRBV7-3 and TRBJ2-2, with a weak D call TRBD2 (7 bases). Germline CDR1 is SGHTA and CDR2 is FQGTGA. The ends were cut back, 5 bases at V and 2 bases at J, with 18 bases in the middle. The CDR3 length is 17 residues. The DNA for the CDR3 is TGTGCCAGCAGCCCCGATGGGGGGGGCCAAAACACCGGGGAGCTGTTTTTT. This codes for CASSPDGGGQNTGELFF.

This clonotype occurred many times. This rearrangement joins TRBV9 to TRBJ2-7; 8 positions match TRBD1. V gave up 3 bases and J gave up 0 bases; unmatched junction bases: 2. The CDR3 length is 14 residues. Germline V lookup: CDR1 SGDLS, CDR2 YYNGEE. The DNA of the CDR3 is TGTGCCAGCAGCGGACAGGGGAACTCCTACGAGCAGTACTTC. Translated: CASSGQGNSYEQYF.

In its sample, this clonotype was seen many times. The chain combines TRBV5-8 with TRBJ2-5, with D perhaps matching TRBD1 (6 bases). The CDR3 is 16 residues long. Per germline, CDR1 SGHTS and CDR2 YDEGEE. The V end was cut by 3 bases, the J end by 0 bases, with 15 bases between. The CDR3 here is CASSSRQALYQETQYF. The DNA of the CDR3 is TGTGCCAGCAGCTCCCGACAGGCTTTGTACCAAGAGACCCAGTACTTC.

This clonotype was seen a few times. CDR3 bases: TGCAGTGCTAGAGATCGGTGGGGGGCTAGCGGGAGTCTTCCCTACAATGAGCAGTTCTTC. As protein: CSARDRWGASGSLPYNEQFF. The V call is TRBV20-1, the J call TRBJ2-1; 10 nucleotides agree with TRBD2. Germline-derived CDR1 and CDR2 are DFQATT and SNEGSKA (reference sequence). J lost 2 bases, V lost 0 bases, and 16 bases had no gene match. The CDR3 covers 20 residues.

This clonotype appeared many times. V is TRBV27 and J is TRBJ1-1; D gene uncertain. Germline V gene lookup returns CDR1 MNHEY and CDR2 SMNVEV (reference sequence). Trimming pared 3 bases from V and 4 bases from J, leaving 15 bases between. The CDR3 runs 15 residues. Written as DNA, the CDR3 is TGTGCCAGCAGTTTTGCCCCTATCGCTGGCACTGAAGCTTTCTTT. This translates into CASSFAPIAGTEAFF.

The rearrangement joins TRBV5-1 to TRBJ2-7; no clear D. Germline V gene sequence: CDR1 SGHRS, CDR2 YFSETQ. Trimming took off 2 bases at V and 3 bases at J, with 9 bases between the two ends. This CDR3 has 13 residues. CDR3 amino acids: CASSFFRNYEQYF. CDR3 sequence (DNA): TGCGCCAGCAGCTTTTTTCGTAACTACGAGCAGTACTTC.

This clonotype has a count of ten or more. The chain recombines TRBV5-1 with TRBJ2-3, with D possibly being TRBD1 (5 bases). Germline-derived CDR1 and CDR2 are SGHRS and YFSETQ. Trimming removed 0 bases from V and 1 base from J, with 12 bases in between. The CDR3 sequence is 16 residues long. This CDR3 is CASSLEAGSRTDTQYF. CDR3 nucleotide sequence: TGCGCCAGCAGCTTGGAGGCAGGGTCTCGCACAGATACGCAGTATTTT.

This clonotype was recorded at least ten times. The chain is built from TRBV9 and TRBJ2-7; 8 bases are a match to TRBD2. Germline values: CDR1 SGDLS, CDR2 YYNGEE. The V segment lost 0 bases and the J segment 7 bases; nucleotides outside the gene matches: 3. The CDR3 has 13 residues. CDR3 coding DNA: TGTGCCAGCAGCGTAGGTGCGGGAGGAGAGCAGTACTTC. Its protein is CASSVGAGGEQYF.

V usage is TRBV5-4 and J usage is TRBJ2-6; D is possibly TRBD1 (5 bases). V was pared by 7 bases and J by 1 base, with 6 bases between. Germline-derived CDR1 and CDR2 are SGHNT and YYREEE (reference sequence). The CDR3 totals 13 residues. The CDR3 DNA is TGTGCCAGCCAGGGTTCTGGGGCCAACGTCCTGACTTTC. Translating gives CASQGSGANVLTF.

In this sample, this clonotype turned up many times. The V and J genes are TRBV6-1 and TRBJ2-5; a possible D gene is TRBD2 (6 bases). V was trimmed by 5 bases and J by 5 bases, leaving 12 bases between them. The CDR3 has 13 amino acids. Germline CDR1 reads MNHNS; CDR2 reads SASEGT. CDR3 bases: TGTGCCAGCAGTCCCCCTGGGGGGGAGACCCAGTACTTC. Translating gives CASSPPGGETQYF.

This clonotype was counted between two and nine times. The chain uses TRBV5-1 and TRBJ1-5, with 10 positions matching TRBD1. The CDR3 has 14 residues. CDR1 and CDR2 from the germline V gene are SGHRS and YFSETQ. The V segment lost 4 bases and the J segment 5 bases; nucleotides outside the gene matches: 3. CDR3 in DNA: TGCGCCAGCAGCCAAGGGACAGGGGATCAGCCCCAGCATTTT. It yields the protein CASSQGTGDQPQHF.

The chain has TRBV28 and TRBJ2-5; D call uncertain. With 1 base removed from V and 1 base from J, the gap between germline ends came to 10 bases. CDR1 is MDHEN, CDR2 SYDVKM, per germline. This CDR3 spans 15 amino acids. This chain's CDR3 is CASSLSTNFQETQYF. The DNA for the CDR3 is TGTGCCAGCAGTTTATCCACCAATTTCCAAGAGACCCAGTACTTC.

This clonotype has at least ten counts. The chain couples TRBV9 to TRBJ1-2, with D unclear. V dropped 0 bases and J dropped 2 bases, with 5 bases sitting between them. The germline V gene has CDR1 SGDLS and CDR2 YYNGEE. The CDR3 length is 13 residues. CDR3: CASSVVDNYGYTF. CDR3 nucleotide sequence: TGTGCCAGCAGCGTAGTGGACAACTATGGCTACACCTTC.

This clonotype was seen more than once but under ten times. The chain uses TRBV2 and TRBJ1-1; no definite D call. Trimming left V 4 bases short and J 1 base short, with 7 bases between. Germline loops: CDR1 SNHLY, CDR2 FYNNEI. This CDR3 has 13 residues. CDR3 loop: CASSVSWNTEAFF. The CDR3 nucleotides are TGTGCCAGCAGTGTTAGTTGGAACACTGAAGCTTTCTTT.